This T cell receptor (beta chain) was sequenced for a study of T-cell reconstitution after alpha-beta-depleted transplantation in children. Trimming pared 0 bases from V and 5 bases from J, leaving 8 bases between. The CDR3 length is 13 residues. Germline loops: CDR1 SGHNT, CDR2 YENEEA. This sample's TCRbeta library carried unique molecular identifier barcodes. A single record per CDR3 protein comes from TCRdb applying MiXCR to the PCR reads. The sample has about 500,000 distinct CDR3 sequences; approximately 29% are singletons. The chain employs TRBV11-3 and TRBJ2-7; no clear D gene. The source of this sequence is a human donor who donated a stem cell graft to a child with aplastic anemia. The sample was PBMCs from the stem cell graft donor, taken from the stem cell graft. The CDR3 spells CASSLEPGNEQYF. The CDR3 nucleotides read TGTGCCAGCAGCTTAGAGCCCGGCAACGAGCAGTACTTC. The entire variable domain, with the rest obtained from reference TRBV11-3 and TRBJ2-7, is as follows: EAGVVQSPRYKIIEKKQPVAFWCNPISGHNTLYWYLQNLGQGPELLIRYENEEAVDDSQLPKDRFSAERLKGVDSTLKIQPAELGDSAVYLCASSLEPGNEQYFGPGTRLTVT.